This TCR beta chain was retrieved from a study of follicular helper T cells after annual influenza vaccination. The time point here: 2015-2016 season, 7 days after influenza vaccination. Sorted blood CD4 subsets were sequenced before and after adults received seasonal inactivated influenza vaccine. This CDR3 spans 20 amino acids. In germline, CDR1 is ENHRY, CDR2 SYGVKD. J lost 1 base, V lost 2 bases, and 9 bases had no gene match. Comment on this clone: Its antigen is as yet unknown.

Points from the study as a whole: Day 7 ICOS+CD38+ clones later appeared mostly in ICOS-CD38- cTfh. Yearly vaccinations repeatedly recalled conserved clonotypes in ICOS+CD38+ cTfh. Plasmablast frequency change correlated with clonality change in ICOS+CD38+ cTfh.

The method was immunoSEQ multiplex PCR; TCRdb's version includes in-frame clones alone and lacks a portion of them. Among roughly 1,200 clones listed, approximately 84% were seen once. This rearrangement joins TRBV10-3 to TRBJ2-1; 15 bases map to TRBD2. The sample consisted of CXCR5+ CD38- circulating T follicular helper cells from blood, taken 7 days after influenza vaccination. Subset of the sample: circulating Tfh, non-naive CD4+CXCR5+PD-1+ (ICOS+CD38+ or ICOS-CD38-). The clonotype originates from an adult who received the influenza vaccine. The chain's CDR3 is CAISETFGTSGRNSYNEQFF. The CDR3 region has the DNA TGTGCCATCAGTGAGACCTTCGGGACTAGCGGGAGGAATTCCTACAATGAGCAGTTCTTC.